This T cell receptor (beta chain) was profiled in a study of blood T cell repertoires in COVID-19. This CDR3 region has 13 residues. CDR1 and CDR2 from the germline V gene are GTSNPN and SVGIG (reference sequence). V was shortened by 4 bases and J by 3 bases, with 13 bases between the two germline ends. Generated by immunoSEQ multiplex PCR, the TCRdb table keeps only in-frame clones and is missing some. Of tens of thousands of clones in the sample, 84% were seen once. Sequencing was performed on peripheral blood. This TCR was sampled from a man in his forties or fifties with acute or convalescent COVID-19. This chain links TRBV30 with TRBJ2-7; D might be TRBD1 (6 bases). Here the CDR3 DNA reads TGTGCCTGGATCGGTAACAGGGACTACGAGCAGTACTTC. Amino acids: CAWIGNRDYEQYF.